Presented here are 25 T cell receptor beta chains from one specimen sequenced in a study of blood T cell repertoires in COVID-19. Sequencing used immunoSEQ multiplex PCR; TCRdb keeps in-frame clones, though not all of them. In the table there are some 15,000 clones, roughly nine tenths of which are singletons. The sample consisted of peripheral blood. These receptor sequences come from a human donor in a cohort sampled during active COVID-19.

As concerns this clone: Other DNA sequences in this specimen translate into the identical CDR3. The chain recombines TRBV7-8 with TRBJ1-1; D is unclear. This CDR3 is built from 14 residues. CDR1 and CDR2 from the germline V gene are SGHVS and FQNEAQ. V was cut by 3 bases and J by 3 bases, with 11 bases left in between. The CDR3 spells CASSFDTHDTEAFF. CDR3 nucleotide sequence: TGTGCCAGCAGCTTCGACACACACGACACTGAAGCTTTCTTT.

CDR3 coding DNA: TGCGCCAGCAGTCATGCTGACAGAGGACGACCCAGAAATGAAAAACTGTTTTTT. As protein: CASSHADRGRPRNEKLFF. The V gene is TRBV23-1, the J gene TRBJ1-4; TRBD1 might be the D (5 bases). TRBV23-1 is sorted into the ORF group, with uncertain function. V lost 3 bases and J 5 bases, leaving 22 bases between the germline ends. This CDR3 spans 18 amino acids.

The chain combines TRBV30 with TRBJ1-4; D is possibly TRBD1 (5 bases). V was shortened by 8 bases and J by 10 bases, with 14 bases between the two germline ends. Per the germline V gene, CDR1 is GTSNPN and CDR2 is SVGIG (reference sequence). The length of the CDR3 is 11 residues. CDR3: CARGEVGKLFF. CDR3 nucleotide sequence: TGTGCCCGGGGGGAGGTCGGAAAACTGTTTTTT.

This chain links TRBV7-3 with TRBJ2-7, with D possibly TRBD2 on 5 matching bases. The CDR3 consists of 14 residues. V shed 1 base and J shed 0 bases, with 7 bases lying between them. Germline values: CDR1 SGHTA, CDR2 FQGTGA. CDR3 DNA: TGTGCCAGCAGCTTAAGTAGCGTCTCCTACGAGCAGTACTTC. Encoded protein: CASSLSSVSYEQYF.

V is TRBV20-1 and J is TRBJ1-1; 7 bases are shared with TRBD1. The CDR3 extends over 14 amino acids. Germline assignment: CDR1 DFQATT and CDR2 SNEGSKA (reference sequence). V lost 3 bases, J lost 1 base, and 5 bases stayed unmatched. The CDR3 is CSASGRQGNTEAFF. The CDR3 DNA reads as TGCAGTGCTAGTGGGCGACAGGGGAACACTGAAGCTTTCTTT.

V and J are TRBV4-1 and TRBJ1-6; a weak D match, TRBD1 (6 bases). Germline CDR1 and CDR2: MGHRA and YSYEKL. Trimming pared 0 bases from V and 7 bases from J, leaving 13 bases between. The CDR3 extends over 16 amino acids. Written as DNA, the CDR3 is TGCGCCAGCAGCCAAGAGATTGGGGGCAGGAATTCACCCCTCCACTTT. Amino acid sequence: CASSQEIGGRNSPLHF.

V usage is TRBV6-4 and J usage is TRBJ2-1, with TRBD1 matching 8 bases. Trimming removed 5 bases from V and 6 bases from J; junction bases left unmatched: 12. The germline V gene encodes CDR1 MRHNA and CDR2 SNTAGT. The CDR3 totals 16 residues. The CDR3 sequence is CASSLGRQTGGNEQFF. CDR3 nucleotides: TGTGCCAGCAGTCTCGGGCGCCAAACAGGGGGCAATGAGCAGTTCTTC.

This chain links TRBV9 with TRBJ2-1; weak D call: TRBD1 (6 bases). The CDR3 covers 15 residues. The V end was cut by 0 bases, the J end by 5 bases, with 12 bases between. Germline lookup yields CDR1 SGDLS and CDR2 YYNGEE. As DNA, the CDR3 is TGTGCCAGCAGCGTAGGGCAGGGGACCAACAATGAGCAGTTCTTC. Protein sequence: CASSVGQGTNNEQFF.

J is TRBJ2-7 and V is TRBV29-1; D is unresolved. CDR3 size: 11 residues. V gave up 0 bases and J gave up 6 bases, with 6 bases separating them. Germline CDR1 and CDR2: SQVTM and ANQGSEA. The CDR3 nucleotides are TGCAGCGTTGAAGATCCGGGCGAGCAGTACTTC. It encodes CSVEDPGEQYF.

The chain couples TRBV23-1 to TRBJ2-7; D is perhaps TRBD1 (6 bases). TRBV23-1 is treated as an ORF (open reading frame) with a function not yet certain. The CDR3 length is 18 residues. Trimming left V 6 bases short and J 0 bases short, with 24 bases between. The CDR3 here is CASSRTGGTGKSSYEQYF. CDR3 bases: TGCGCCAGCAGCCGTACAGGAGGAACAGGGAAGAGCTCCTACGAGCAGTACTTC.

This clone was counted between two and nine times. V gene TRBV7-9 combines with J gene TRBJ1-1; 7 bases align to TRBD1. V lost 5 bases to trimming and J lost 4 bases; unmatched junction nucleotides: 4. In germline, CDR1 is SEHNR, CDR2 FQNEAQ (reference sequence). This CDR3 spans 13 amino acids. The CDR3 nucleotides read TGTGCCAGCAGCCGTGAGGGGGCCACTGAAGCTTTCTTT. Translating gives CASSREGATEAFF.

The sample holds one count of this clone. This chain links TRBV30 with TRBJ1-1; D gene uncertain. Trimming removed 1 base at V and 12 bases at J, with 12 bases between. CDR3 length equals 11 residues. The V gene's germline CDR1 is GTSNPN and CDR2 SVGIG (reference sequence). CDR3 DNA sequence: TGTGCCTGGAGTGCTCTCCGGGAACCTTTCTTT. Protein sequence: CAWSALREPFF. The variable domain in full, completed from reference TRBV30 and TRBJ1-1, reads SQTIHQWPATLVQPVGSPLSLECTVEGTSNPNLYWYRQAAGRGLQLLFYSVGIGQISSEVPQNLSASRPQDRQFILSSKKLLLSDSGFYLCAWSALREPFFGQGTRLTVV.

The chain carries TRBV6-4 and TRBJ2-1; 7 bases align to TRBD2. Germline lookup yields CDR1 MRHNA and CDR2 SNTAGT. Germline trimming cut 3 bases from V and 6 bases from J; bases unmatched to any gene: 8. This CDR3 contains 15 residues. CDR3: CASSEGGGGGNEQFF. CDR3 coding DNA: TGTGCCAGCAGTGAGGGGGGGGGTGGAGGCAATGAGCAGTTCTTC.

CDR3 DNA: TGCAGCGTTCTTTCAGCGGTTTCATTTGGCTACACCTTC. This encodes CSVLSAVSFGYTF. The J gene is TRBJ1-2, the V gene TRBV29-1; no firm D call. Trimming took 5 bases from V and 7 from J, leaving 17 bases between them. This CDR3 is 13 amino acids long. Looked up from germline, CDR1 is SQVTM and CDR2 is ANQGSEA.

This clone showed up just once. The chain has TRBV6-1 and TRBJ1-3; no reliable D call. Germline CDR1 reads MNHNS; CDR2 reads SASEGT. With 2 bases removed from V and 3 bases from J, the gap between germline ends came to 5 bases. The CDR3 contains 13 residues. The DNA for the CDR3 is TGTGCCAGCAGTGAAAACGGTGGAAACACCATATATTTT. Its translation: CASSENGGNTIYF.

This chain links TRBV7-7 with TRBJ2-3, with 7 bases identical to TRBD2. The CDR3 is 15 residues long. Germline V gene sequence: CDR1 SSHAT, CDR2 FNYEAQ (reference sequence). J gave up 0 bases and V 3 bases, and 3 bases lay outside the gene matches. The CDR3 nucleotides are TGTGCCAGCAGCTTCTCGGGGGGTAGCACAGATACGCAGTATTTT. As protein: CASSFSGGSTDTQYF.

The chain carries TRBV5-5 and TRBJ2-3, with 8 nucleotides matching TRBD1. This CDR3 has 16 residues. From germline, CDR1 is SGHKS and CDR2 YYEKEE (reference sequence). V dropped 1 base and J dropped 6; count of bases not matched to a gene: 10. The CDR3 DNA follows: TGTGCCAGCAGCTTGCCCCGGGACAGGAGCCGGGATACGCAGTATTTT. Residues: CASSLPRDRSRDTQYF.

CDR3 in amino acids: CASSYGQAANYGYTF. CDR3 DNA: TGTGCCAGCAGCTACGGACAGGCAGCTAACTATGGCTACACCTTC. The chain couples TRBV7-9 to TRBJ1-2; 7 nucleotides align to TRBD1. The trim removed 4 bases at V and 0 bases at J, leaving 5 bases unmatched. Germline lookup yields CDR1 SEHNR and CDR2 FQNEAQ (reference sequence). The CDR3 has 15 residues.

The chain combines TRBV11-3 with TRBJ2-2; TRBD2 might be the D (6 bases). CDR1 SGHNT and CDR2 YENEEA come from the germline V gene. The CDR3 contains 18 residues. V was cut by 4 bases and J by 1 base, with 19 bases left in between. The CDR3 region has the DNA TGTGCCAGCAGCTCCGCGGATACATGGGGGGAGAACACCGGGGAGCTGTTTTTT. Protein product: CASSSADTWGENTGELFF.

This chain links TRBV5-4 with TRBJ1-6; 9 bases line up with TRBD1. Trimming took 4 bases from V and 7 from J; bases not matched to a gene: 6. Germline CDR1 reads SGHNT; CDR2 reads YYREEE (reference sequence). CDR3 length equals 15 residues. The CDR3 region has the DNA TGTGCCAGCAGCGTTTGGACAGGGGAAAATTCACCCCTCCACTTT. It is translated as CASSVWTGENSPLHF.

This clone was detected only a few times. The chain employs TRBV30 and TRBJ1-5; D gene unclear. Per germline, CDR1 GTSNPN and CDR2 SVGIG (reference sequence). Trimming cost V 4 bases and J 2 bases, with 15 bases left between them. This CDR3 has 15 amino acids. The CDR3 region is CAWKEGPAGNQPQHF. The DNA of the CDR3 is TGTGCCTGGAAGGAAGGGCCAGCGGGCAATCAGCCCCAGCATTTT. Combining the CDR3 with reference TRBV30 and TRBJ1-5 gives the whole variable domain SQTIHQWPATLVQPVGSPLSLECTVEGTSNPNLYWYRQAAGRGLQLLFYSVGIGQISSEVPQNLSASRPQDRQFILSSKKLLLSDSGFYLCAWKEGPAGNQPQHFGDGTRLSIL.

The chain is built from TRBV9 and TRBJ2-3; TRBD2 matches 9 bases. J lost 6 bases, V lost 4 bases, and 12 bases had no gene match. The length of the CDR3 is 16 residues. The germline V gene has CDR1 SGDLS and CDR2 YYNGEE. For the CDR3, the DNA is TGTGCCAGCAGCCCCATTCCGCGGGGGGGTAGGGATACGCAGTATTTT. Its translation: CASSPIPRGGRDTQYF.

The chain uses TRBV3-1 (or the pseudogene TRBV3-2) and TRBJ1-2; D unclear. From germline, CDR1 is LGHDT and CDR2 YNNKEL (reference sequence). V was cut by 4 bases and J by 5 bases, with 11 bases left in between. This CDR3 comprises 13 residues. In DNA form, the CDR3 reads TGTGCCAGCAGCCCTAGTAATACATATGGCTACACCTTC. Encoded protein: CASSPSNTYGYTF.

This chain connects TRBV2 to TRBJ2-2; a weak D match, TRBD2 (5 bases). This CDR3 is built from 16 residues. Germline-derived CDR1 and CDR2 are SNHLY and FYNNEI. Between the trimmed V and J ends, which lost 2 bases and 4 bases, there was a span of 14 bases. The CDR3 DNA reads TGTGCCAGCAGTGAATTTCGGAGGTTAACCACCGGGGAGCTGTTTTTT. Protein: CASSEFRRLTTGELFF. Full variable domain (outside the CDR3, taken from reference TRBV2 and TRBJ2-2): EPEVTQTPSHQVTQMGQEVILRCVPISNHLYFYWYRQILGQKVEFLVSFYNNEISEKSEIFDDQFSVERPDGSNFTLKIRSTKLEDSAMYFCASSEFRRLTTGELFFGEGSRLTVL.

The chain uses TRBV6-1 and TRBJ1-4, with 8 bases aligning to TRBD1. CDR1 MNHNS and CDR2 SASEGT come from the germline V gene. The CDR3 spans 18 residues. The V gene end was trimmed by 3 bases and the J gene end by 1 base; junction bases not matched to a gene: 10. The CDR3 here is CASSEDRVWPQTNEKLFF. The CDR3 DNA is TGTGCCAGCAGTGAGGACAGGGTCTGGCCACAAACTAATGAAAAACTGTTTTTT.